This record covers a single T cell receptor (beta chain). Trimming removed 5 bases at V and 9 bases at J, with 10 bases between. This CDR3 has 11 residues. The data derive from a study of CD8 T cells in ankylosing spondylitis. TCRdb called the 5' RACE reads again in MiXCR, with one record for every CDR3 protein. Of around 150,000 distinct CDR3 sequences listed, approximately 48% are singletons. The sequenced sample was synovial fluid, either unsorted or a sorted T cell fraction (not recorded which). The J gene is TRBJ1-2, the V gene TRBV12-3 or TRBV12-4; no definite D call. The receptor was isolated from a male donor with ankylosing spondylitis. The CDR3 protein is CASSVGVRYTF. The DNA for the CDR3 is TGTGCCAGCAGTGTAGGTGTGCGCTACACCTTC.